Listed below are T cell receptor beta chains from one sample, sequenced in a study of blood T cell repertoires in COVID-19. Profiled with immunoSEQ multiplex PCR; TCRdb holds only in-frame clones, not every one. The sample includes some 250,000 clones, approximately 90% of them seen just once. Sample: PBMCs or T cells enriched from blood (not recorded which). Receptors originate from a human donor in a cohort exposed to, infected with or recovered from COVID-19 (not recorded which). The donor label of this sample is uncertain. The CDR3 runs from the conserved cysteine through the conserved F or W. D genes are given only for firm matches. Clone size is not always given. Where it is, it says once, few, many or a class for expanded clones.

size	J	D	V	CDR3	DNA
once	TRBJ1-2	-	TRBV3-1/TRBV3-2	CASSQEGRDGYTF	TGTGCCAGCAGCCAAGAGGGCAGGGATGGCTACACCTTC
once	TRBJ1-4	TRBD1	TRBV30	CASKGAREKLFF	TGTGCCTCTAAGGGGGCTCGTGAAAAACTGTTTTTT
-	TRBJ1-4	-	TRBV4-1	CASSYLYLEKLFF	TGCGCCAGCAGCTACTTGTATCTGGAAAAACTGTTTTTT
-	TRBJ1-2	-	TRBV7-8	CASSLESLTYGYTF	TGTGCCAGCAGCTTAGAGTCCCTAACCTATGGCTACACCTTC
-	TRBJ1-6	-	TRBV7-2	CASSLLSVLRNSPLHF	TGTGCCAGCAGCTTATTGTCGGTTTTACGGAATTCACCCCTCCACTTT
-	TRBJ1-1	-	TRBV19	CASSAVTGKGEAFF	TGTGCCAGTAGTGCCGTAACAGGGAAGGGAGAGGCTTTCTTT
few	TRBJ2-1	TRBD2	TRBV27	CASSLTASGGDEQFF	TGTGCCAGCAGTTTGACGGCTAGCGGGGGGGATGAGCAGTTCTTC
few	TRBJ1-5	-	TRBV18	CASSLAEHF	TGTGCCAGCTCACTCGCGGAGCATTTT
few	TRBJ1-4	-	TRBV7-9	CASSFGASTNEKLFF	TGTGCCAGCAGCTTTGGGGCCTCAACTAATGAAAAACTGTTTTTT
-	TRBJ1-2	-	TRBV6-6	CASSPRAGPYGYTF	TGTGCCAGCAGTCCCCGAGCAGGGCCCTATGGCTACACCTTC
-	TRBJ1-1	-	TRBV30	CAWRVPMRGTEAFF	TGTGCCTGGAGAGTACCCATGCGGGGGACTGAAGCTTTCTTT
-	TRBJ1-2	-	TRBV15	CATSRDGTANYGYTF	TGTGCCACCAGCAGAGATGGTACAGCAAACTATGGCTACACCTTC
-	TRBJ1-6	-	TRBV28	CASSLGGAGKPPLHF	TGTGCCAGCAGTTTAGGGGGGGCAGGGAAACCACCCCTCCACTTT
few	TRBJ1-4	TRBD1	TRBV5-6	CASSASGTGKKKLFF	TGTGCCAGCAGCGCCTCCGGGACAGGAAAGAAAAAACTGTTTTTT
-	TRBJ1-1	-	TRBV5-4	CASSLTGTKAEAFF	TGTGCCAGCAGCTTGACAGGGACGAAAGCTGAAGCTTTCTTT
-	TRBJ2-5	TRBD2	TRBV7-3	CASSLTGTSAETQYF	TGTGCCAGCAGCTTAACGGGGACTAGCGCAGAGACCCAGTACTTC
-	TRBJ1-4	-	TRBV19	CASSIEKHVNEKLFF	TGTGCCAGTAGTATAGAGAAGCACGTCAATGAAAAACTGTTTTTT
once	TRBJ1-6	-	TRBV16	CASSPSGENSPLHF	TGTGCCAGCAGCCCCTCGGGAGAGAACTCACCCCTCCACTTT
-	TRBJ1-2	-	TRBV28	CASSDNGGESYGYTF	TGTGCCAGCAGTGACAACGGGGGGGAGTCCTATGGCTACACCTTC
-	TRBJ1-5	TRBD1	TRBV27	CASSLEGAGGQPQHF	TGTGCCAGCAGTTTAGAGGGGGCGGGAGGTCAGCCCCAGCATTTT
-	TRBJ1-1	-	TRBV19	CASRFGQSDTEAFF	TGTGCCAGTAGATTCGGACAGTCGGACACTGAAGCTTTCTTT
-	TRBJ2-5	TRBD1	TRBV2	CASSGDRMKTQYF	TGTGCCAGCAGTGGGGACAGGATGAAGACCCAGTACTTC
-	TRBJ2-7	TRBD1	TRBV2	CASIGTVSYEQYF	TGTGCCAGCATCGGGACAGTGTCCTACGAGCAGTACTTC
once	TRBJ2-4	TRBD2	TRBV11-2	CASSSLAGRTNIQYF	TGTGCCAGCAGCTCACTAGCGGGGAGAACAAACATTCAGTACTTC
-	TRBJ1-5	-	TRBV18	CASSPKGSGQPQHF	TGTGCCAGCTCACCAAAGGGATCGGGGCAGCCCCAGCATTTT
-	TRBJ1-1	-	TRBV5-4	CASSNAPGTEAFF	TGTGCCAGCAGCAACGCCCCGGGCACTGAAGCTTTCTTT
-	TRBJ2-3	-	TRBV18	CASSSSTDTQYF	TGTGCCAGCTCATCGAGCACAGATACGCAGTATTTT
-	TRBJ1-1	TRBD1	TRBV28	CASSLYQTGFEAFF	TGTGCCAGCAGTTTATACCAGACAGGGTTTGAAGCTTTCTTT
-	TRBJ1-5	-	TRBV25-1	CASSETGLSNQPQHF	TGTGCCAGCAGTGAGACGGGACTTAGCAATCAGCCCCAGCATTTT
-	TRBJ2-5	TRBD1	TRBV25-1	CASRTTGEETQYF	TGTGCCAGCAGAACGACAGGGGAAGAGACCCAGTACTTC
-	TRBJ1-5	TRBD1	TRBV6-1	CASSEGRGRLQPQHF	TGTGCCAGCAGTGAAGGCAGGGGGCGCCTTCAGCCCCAGCATTTT
-	TRBJ2-1	TRBD1	TRBV9	CASSVRQGALPNEQFF	TGTGCCAGCAGCGTTCGACAGGGGGCCCTCCCCAATGAGCAGTTCTTC
-	TRBJ2-7	-	TRBV12-3/TRBV12-4	CASSFQTYEQYF	TGTGCCAGCAGTTTCCAGACCTACGAGCAGTACTTC
-	TRBJ2-1	TRBD2	TRBV5-5	CASIGTTFGWQFF	TGTGCCAGCATCGGGACTACCTTTGGGTGGCAGTTCTTC
-	TRBJ2-7	TRBD1	TRBV4-1	CASSHSPWDRGRGYEQYF	TGCGCCAGCAGCCATTCTCCGTGGGACAGGGGTCGAGGGTACGAGCAGTACTTC
-	TRBJ1-3	-	TRBV21-1	CASSSGQGAKSSQGNTIYF	TGTGCCAGCAGCAGTGGACAGGGGGCAAAATCGTCTCAAGGAAACACCATATATTTT
-	TRBJ2-1	TRBD2	TRBV19	CASSSGLAGNEQFF	TGTGCCAGTAGTTCAGGACTAGCGGGCAATGAGCAGTTCTTC
-	TRBJ1-6	TRBD1	TRBV7-9	CASSSGTADNSPLHF	TGTGCCAGCAGCTCGGGGACAGCCGATAATTCACCCCTCCACTTT
-	TRBJ2-3	-	TRBV29-1	CSVQGGRVSTDTQYF	TGCAGCGTTCAGGGGGGCAGGGTTAGCACAGATACGCAGTATTTT
-	TRBJ1-3	-	TRBV30	CAWREARTSGNTIYF	TGTGCCTGGAGAGAAGCCCGAACCTCTGGAAACACCATATATTTT
-	TRBJ1-6	-	TRBV9	CASSPEGGGSPLHF	TGTGCCAGCAGCCCAGAGGGAGGCGGGTCACCCCTCCACTTT
-	TRBJ1-4	-	TRBV4-3	CASSQDRGTTNEKLFF	TGCGCCAGCAGCCAAGACCGGGGAACCACTAATGAAAAACTGTTTTTT
-	TRBJ1-5	-	TRBV5-5	CASSRVGAAQPQHF	TGTGCCAGCAGCCGGGTGGGGGCGGCTCAGCCCCAGCATTTT
-	TRBJ1-5	TRBD1	TRBV5-6	CASSFGQGVQPQHF	TGTGCCAGCAGCTTCGGTCAGGGGGTTCAGCCCCAGCATTTT